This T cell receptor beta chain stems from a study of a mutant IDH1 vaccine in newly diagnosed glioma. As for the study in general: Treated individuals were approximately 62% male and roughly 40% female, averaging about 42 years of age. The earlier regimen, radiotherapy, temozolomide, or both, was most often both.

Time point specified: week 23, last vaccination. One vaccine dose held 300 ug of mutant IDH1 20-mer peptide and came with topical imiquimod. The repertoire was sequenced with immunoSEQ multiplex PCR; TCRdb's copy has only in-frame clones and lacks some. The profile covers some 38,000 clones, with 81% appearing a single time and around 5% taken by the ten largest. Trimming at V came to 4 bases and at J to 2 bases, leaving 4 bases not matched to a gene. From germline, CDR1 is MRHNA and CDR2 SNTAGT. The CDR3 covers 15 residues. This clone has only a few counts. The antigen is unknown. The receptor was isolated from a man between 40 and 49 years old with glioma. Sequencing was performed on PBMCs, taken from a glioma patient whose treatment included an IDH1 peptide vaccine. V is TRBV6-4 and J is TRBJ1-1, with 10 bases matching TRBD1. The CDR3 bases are TGTGCCAGCAGTGTGACAGGGGGCTTTAACACTGAAGCTTTCTTT. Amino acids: CASSVTGGFNTEAFF.